This paragraph covers one TCR beta chain sequence. In its sample, this clone was seen a few times. Its antigen remains unidentified. Base qualities are not at hand, and no much larger clone is one base apart. Library generation was performed with the immunoSEQ multiplex PCR assay. For the multiplex PCR, a mixture combining 60 forward primers for TCR Vbeta segments and 13 reverse primers for TCR Jbeta segments was used. A multiplex PCR assay on genomic DNA amplified the CDR3 region of rearranged TCR beta genes. The amplified TCR beta libraries were sequenced on the Illumina HiSeq System as 87-base-pair reads. From the authors' description of their analysis: A later analysis counted some 80 million unique TCR beta chains across the 666 repertoires, and some 11 million of these chains were shared by at least two donors. A nearest-neighbor algorithm error-corrected the raw reads and collapsed the reads into unique sequences, merging closely related sequences to remove PCR and sequencing errors. To assign V, D and J gene segments, CDR3 sequences were aligned to IMGT reference sequences. For a sequence to be retained, a match of at least six nucleotides was required to both a V gene segment and a J gene segment. Rearrangements were classified as productive when the CDR3 lacked stop codons and remained in frame with V and J, and all other rearrangements were classified as non-productive. CDR3 was defined by IMGT convention, running from the second conserved V-encoded cysteine to the conserved J-encoded phenylalanine. The earlier analysis of about 590 of the donors excluded sequences that lacked an unambiguous match to a single V gene segment. An earlier analysis of over 450 of the donors classified V segments as functional when productive rearrangements were above 56.7% and as segregating when the standard deviation between donors was above 5%. A statistical classification framework was built for diagnosing cytomegalovirus status from the catalog of TCR beta chain sequences. In a later analysis, TCR nucleotide sequences were compared against IMGT/GENE-DB human TR gene sequences so that V and J genes could be assigned. The TCRdist pipeline was used in a later analysis to assign CDR3 sequences and most-parsimonious VDJ recombination scenarios. A later analysis defined each TCR beta chain by its CDR3 amino acid sequence plus V-gene family, and excluded reads lacking a unique V-gene family. A later analysis removed 550 to 650 highly shared, low-generation-probability nucleotide sequences to deal with suspected cross-contamination and a sequencing artifact. For each public chain, a later analysis derived a clonal expansion index from normalized ranks of inferred template counts within each repertoire. Generation probabilities in a later analysis came from a VDJ recombination model fitted to out-of-frame rearrangements, and those results were checked against IGoR. Hypergeometric tests were used in a later analysis to score TCR-TCR, TCR-HLA and TCR-CMV co-occurrence, with a repertoire-size bias correction applied to the TCR pairs. A later analysis estimated false discovery rates by permuting HLA or CMV assignments 20 times. In a later analysis, co-occurring TCRs were grouped using DBSCAN, and TCRdist sequence similarity was added for clustering within HLA-allele-positive subsets. Repertoires with fewer than 30,000 or more than 120,000 public chains were left out of co-occurrence clustering, as were about 5 repertoires with anomalous nucleotide sharing. As stored in TCRdb, this immuneACCESS dataset retains in-frame rearrangements with V and J assigned. A fraction of the clones does not appear; measured against another copy, unresolved V genes explain less than half of the discrepancy, and the remainder lacks a known reason. Clone size and V and J calls were adopted from that table, with D and trimming inferred from the DNA. The sample has 150,000 to 250,000 clones on record, approximately 85% of them singletons. 2% to 2.5% of the sample is in the top ten clones.

In total, more than 500 healthy bone marrow donors made up the cohort. Cohort members were all nominally healthy when sampled, although unrecorded immune exposures were likely present. The donor was CMV seronegative and belonged to the group of 352 seronegative cohort members. Each donor provided a peripheral blood sample, and peripheral blood mononuclear cells were used for TCR beta sequencing. Genomic DNA extraction from the blood cell samples was performed with the Qiagen DNeasy Blood Extraction Kit. This entry comes from a study of cytomegalovirus exposure and HLA in healthy donors (dated by TCRdb to about 2017). Background on the whole study: According to an earlier analysis of 587 of the donors, about 179 million T cells yielded some 120 million unique TCR beta sequences and around 280 Gb of sequence data. An early release covering approximately 600 HLA-typed donors comprised roughly 300 gigabases of sequencing data and 65 million to 100 million unique TCR sequences. Among the roughly 390 genotyped donors, approximately 82% belonged to the genetic ancestry cluster associated with self-reported Caucasian donors. The study was designed to test whether signatures of past pathogen exposure could be identified by cataloging public T cell receptors. The T cell repertoires of 550 to 850 subjects were profiled by immunosequencing and related to cytomegalovirus serostatus. A separate validation cohort of roughly 110 different subjects was used in addition to the 666-subject first cohort. To predict cytomegalovirus infection status, the study combined high-throughput TCR immunosequencing, statistical association of individual TCRs with disease status, and machine learning. A later analysis re-examined previously published TCR beta repertoires from more than 550 donors and added high-resolution HLA genotyping to investigate patterns of TCR occurrence. In the later analysis, no new phenotypic data were used to find candidate immune exposures; instead, reliance was placed on TCR beta sequences and their occurrence across donors. To decide whether each TCR beta V gene segment behaved as functional or pseudogenic, an earlier analysis of some 540 of the donors relied on high-throughput TCR beta sequencing. Donor age, sex, ethnicity and CMV serostatus were compiled together with the repertoire data. A later genetic analysis took genome-wide SNP genotypes for 398 of the 666 donors and used that subset as a discovery cohort. All discovery cohort repertoires had been generated using a single sequencing platform. Both class I and class II loci were covered by HLA typing, at four-digit resolution. Typing coverage differed by locus: A, B, C, DRB1 and DQB1 were typed in roughly 629-630 donors, DQA1 in about 560, DPA1 in some 600, and DPB1 in about 450. About five DR-DQ haplotypes were handled as single units for association and clustering, since linkage in the cohort was strong. Across approximately 400 genotyped donors of the cohort, an average of 235,054 unique TCR beta nucleotide sequences per donor were sequenced, and about a sixth of those sequences were non-productive. General study outcomes and caveats: CMV serostatus was the only immune exposure information available for the cohort. Across donors, most TCR sequences were observed very rarely, whereas some public TCRs were present in many individuals. In a later analysis, HLA-associated TCR beta chains were found to be more clonally expanded and to have lower generation probabilities than equally common non-associated chains. A further reported finding was that TCR beta sequences accurately predicted the HLA-A and HLA-B alleles for most subjects in the first cohort. Correlated functional status among segregating V segments might reflect linkage disequilibrium, but an unknown experimental factor could not be ruled out. Because some donors lacked HLA typing at each locus, the association tests relied only on the typed subset. In a later analysis, most CMV-associated TCR beta chains were found to appear HLA-restricted, with HLA associations seemingly driven largely by CMV exposure. Some IMGT-functional V segments, including TRBV6-2 and TRBV6-3, could not be distinguished by the 87-base-pair reads and were therefore excluded. Broadly in line with IMGT annotations, most TCR beta V segments showed up in productive rearrangements about 87% or about 30% of the time in an earlier analysis of approximately 640 of the donors. This cohort had only TCR beta chains sequenced, and the lack of alpha or paired-chain data limited which features could be detected. In a later analysis, the rate of TCR association differed among HLA loci, with DRB1 alleles having the most associated TCRs and HLA-C alleles having the fewest. According to the authors, the approach could potentially be generalized to other disease states and immunological phenotypes. In vitro tests confirmed that a few of the cytomegalovirus-associated TCR beta chains recognize cytomegalovirus antigens. In a later genetic analysis, a missense DCLRE1C variant was associated with V-gene and J-gene trimming of TCR beta chains, and the association was replicated in an independent cohort. Several of the top co-occurrence clusters appeared to be linked to parvovirus B19, influenza, CMV and Epstein-Barr virus, according to a later analysis. At a false discovery rate of 0.05, a later analysis linked 16,951 TCR beta sequences to specific HLA alleles. Because counts were too low, roughly 17 rarely observed V segments, including chromosome 9 orphons, were left out of the earlier analysis of a few hundred of the donors. In a later genetic analysis, fewer N-insertions in productive TCRs were reported among donors in an Asian-associated ancestry cluster than the approximately 710-donor mean. The study listed approximately 160 TCR beta chains as associated with cytomegalovirus. The presence/absence analyses assumed that sequencing depth was roughly uniform across donors, and that assumption may not be true. The classifier was reported to diagnose cytomegalovirus status with high specificity and sensitivity in both the original and validation cohorts. Strong co-occurrence of HLA alleles, especially DR and DQ, made assigning TCR associations to individual alleles difficult. A group of highly shared sequence variants was considered likely to be a technical artifact of the sequencing pipeline.

The germline V gene specifies SGHRS as CDR1 and YFSETQ as CDR2. V is reduced by 3 bases and J by 0 bases, leaving a spacing of 15 bases between them. Reading from cysteine to phenylalanine, the CDR3 counts 16 amino acids. Only the CDR3 portion is preserved as DNA: 48 bases, with reading frame beginning at the first base. This chain joins TRBV5-1 to TRBJ1-1; the D gene cannot be named for sure. The source material was PBMCs. This receptor was obtained from a woman aged 45 to 65 in good health and CMV-seronegative. The nucleotide sequence reads as follows: TGCGCCAGCAGCTCCGACAAGGTGAGCATGAACACTGAAGCTTTCTTT. Its translation reads: CASSSDKVSMNTEAFF.